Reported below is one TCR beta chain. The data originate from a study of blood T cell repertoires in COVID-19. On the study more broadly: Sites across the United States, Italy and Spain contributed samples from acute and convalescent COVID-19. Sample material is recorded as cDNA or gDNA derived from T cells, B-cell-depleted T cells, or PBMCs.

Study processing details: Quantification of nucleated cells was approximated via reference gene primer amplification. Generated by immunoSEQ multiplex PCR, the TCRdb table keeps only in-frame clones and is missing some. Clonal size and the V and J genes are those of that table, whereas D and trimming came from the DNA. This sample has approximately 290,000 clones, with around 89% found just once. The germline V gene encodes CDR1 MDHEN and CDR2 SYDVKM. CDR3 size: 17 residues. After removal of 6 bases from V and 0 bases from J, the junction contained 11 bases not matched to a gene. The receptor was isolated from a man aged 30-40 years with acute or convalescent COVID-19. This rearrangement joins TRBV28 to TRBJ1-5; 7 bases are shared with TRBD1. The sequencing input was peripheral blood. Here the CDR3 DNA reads TGTGCCAGCAGCCCTACCTGGACAGGCAATAGCAATCAGCCCCAGCATTTT. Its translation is CASSPTWTGNSNQPQHF. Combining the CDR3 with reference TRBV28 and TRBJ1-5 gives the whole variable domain DVKVTQSSRYLVKRTGEKVFLECVQDMDHENMFWYRQDPGLGLRLIYFSYDVKMKEKGDIPEGYSVSREKKERFSLILESASTNQTSMYLCASSPTWTGNSNQPQHFGDGTRLSIL.